The sequence of this T cell receptor beta chain was determined in a study of OX40 agonist ivuxolimab in advanced cancers. Study-wide context: The costimulatory receptor OX40 (CD134) was targeted by ivuxolimab, a fully human IgG2 agonistic monoclonal antibody. Patients were allowed to have had prior anti-PD-1, anti-PD-L1 or anti-CTLA-4 therapy, and around 40% of the dose-escalation patients had previously received checkpoint inhibitors. Of the approximately 50 patients in dose escalation, about 20 had hepatocellular carcinoma, some 15 had melanoma, 9 had renal cell carcinoma and 9 had head and neck cancer. Peripheral TCRbeta sequencing was intended to test whether TCR sequence diversity was altered and clonal T-cell expansion was caused by ivuxolimab. In the dose-escalation cohort, 82.7% of patients were male, and the mean age was approximately 55 years, with a range of about 23 to 90. Intravenous ivuxolimab was administered to patients every 2 weeks at six dose levels: 0.01, 0.1, 0.3, 1.5, 3 and 10 mg/kg. Partial responses were achieved by three dose-escalation patients, of whom one had hepatocellular carcinoma and two had cutaneous melanoma. The paper describes the monotherapy dose-escalation part (N of about 52 patients) of the phase I trial of ivuxolimab.

The trial excluded patients who had a history of autoimmune disease or were on systemic immunosuppression. Peripheral blood for TCR sequencing was collected from all dose cohorts at baseline, on cycle 4 day 1, and on cycle 7 day 1. The samples were drawn from a first-in-human, open-label, multicenter phase I dose-escalation trial of ivuxolimab. Adults with locally advanced or metastatic head and neck squamous cell, hepatocellular, melanoma or renal cell carcinoma were enrolled in the trial. CD4+ and CD8+ T cells were sorted separately from peripheral blood before TCR sequencing. Genomic DNA was isolated from the sorted cells so that the TCRbeta CDR3 region could be sequenced. TCRbeta CDR3 regions were sequenced using the immunoSEQ Assay. In TCRdb, the immuneACCESS table is reduced to in-frame sequences with V and J assigned. These tables do not hold every clone; where another copy was compared, an unresolved V gene accounts for under half, and the others remain unexplained. The sample contains some 64,000 clones, 70% to 90% of them found a single time. Together, the top ten hold 0.35% of the sample.

The CDR3 holds 17 amino acids from the cysteine to the phenylalanine. The only DNA kept is the CDR3, 51 bases in frame from the first base. The germline V gene encodes CDR1 SGHTS and CDR2 YDEGEE. The trim is 0 bases for V and 4 bases for J, with a gap of 19 bases between the germline ends. Paper-wide results and their limitations: The antigen specificity of the clonally expanded peripheral T cells was not determined. After ivuxolimab, CD8+ T cells had more expanded clones than CD4+ T cells on average. In partial responders in the 0.1-3.0 mg/kg groups, normalized peripheral clonal expansion was found to be among the lowest, especially among CD8+ T cells. At doses from 0.1 to 3.0 mg/kg, clonal expansion was seen in both CD4+ and CD8+ blood T cells between baseline and week 6. Low levels of normalized T-cell clonal expansion were also seen in some patients who did not respond.

In regard to this clone: Its binding antigen is unknown. Base qualities are not at hand, and no much larger clone is one base apart.

The rearrangement combines TRBV5-8 with TRBJ1-2; no D gene is confidently identified. This specimen consisted of CD4+ or CD8+ T cells sorted from blood, obtained in a trial of the OX40 agonist ivuxolimab. The receptor's source is an adult with an advanced solid tumor such as melanoma, head and neck, liver or kidney cancer. CDR3 reads: CASSLARPVEPVYGYTF. Here is the DNA: TGTGCCAGCAGCTTGGCGAGACCCGTGGAGCCCGTCTATGGCTACACCTTC.